These 22 T cell receptor beta chains were sequenced from one sample in a study of shared clonotypes between healthy human individuals. It was CD45RO-negative cells, positively selected for CCR7, that made up naive CD8 cells, with terminally differentiated effector memory CD45RA+ cells excluded. The table came from immunoSEQ multiplex PCR; TCRdb's copy has only in-frame clones and leaves some out. The sample gives 550,000 to 650,000 clones, roughly 96% of which show up once; less than 0.13% is in the top ten. The sample taken for sequencing was naive CD8+ T cells sorted from blood. The receptors were sampled from a woman aged 25 to 45 in good health.

This rearrangement joins TRBV7-9 to TRBJ2-1, with 11 bases aligning to TRBD2. Germline V gene lookup returns CDR1 SEHNR and CDR2 FQNEAQ (reference sequence). The J segment lost 0 bases and the V segment lost 6 bases, leaving 10 bases of the junction unmatched. CDR3 length: 18 residues. CDR3 sequence: CASSQDVGTSGSYNEQFF. The CDR3 nucleotides read TGTGCCAGCAGTCAGGACGTAGGGACTAGCGGCTCCTACAATGAGCAGTTCTTC. Together with reference TRBV7-9 and TRBJ2-1, the CDR3 gives the full variable domain: DTGVSQNPRHKITKRGQNVTFRCDPISEHNRLYWYRQTLGQGPEFLTYFQNEAQLEKSRLLSDRFSAERPKGSFSTLEIQRTEQGDSAMYLCASSQDVGTSGSYNEQFFGPGTRLTVL.

The chain uses TRBV7-9 and TRBJ2-5; D ambiguous. Per germline, CDR1 SEHNR and CDR2 FQNEAQ (reference sequence). The CDR3 extends over 13 amino acids. V lost 5 bases and J 4 bases, leaving 11 bases between the germline ends. CDR3 bases: TGTGCCAGCAGCCCAAGGGAAGGAGAGACCCAGTACTTC. Its protein is CASSPREGETQYF. Full variable domain (missing parts from reference TRBV7-9 and TRBJ2-5): DTGVSQNPRHKITKRGQNVTFRCDPISEHNRLYWYRQTLGQGPEFLTYFQNEAQLEKSRLLSDRFSAERPKGSFSTLEIQRTEQGDSAMYLCASSPREGETQYFGPGTRLLVL.

This clone came up once. V and J are TRBV2 and TRBJ2-1; the D gene is possibly TRBD2 (5 bases). V was cut by 2 bases and J by 15 bases, with 14 bases left in between. The germline V gene has CDR1 SNHLY and CDR2 FYNNEI. The CDR3 has 12 residues. Written as DNA, the CDR3 is TGTGCCAGCAGTGAATCCCCGGGGTACGCGTTCTTC. The encoded protein is CASSESPGYAFF.

The chain is built from TRBV2 and TRBJ2-7; 12 positions agree with TRBD2. CDR3 length equals 14 residues. From germline, CDR1 is SNHLY and CDR2 FYNNEI. The trim removed 4 bases at V and 4 bases at J, leaving 2 bases unmatched. As DNA, the CDR3 is TGTGCCAGCAGTGGACTAGCGGGAGTGTACGAGCAGTACTTC. This sequence encodes CASSGLAGVYEQYF.

The chain links TRBV19 to TRBJ1-1; no clear D. Germline CDR1 reads LNHDA; CDR2 reads SQIVND (reference sequence). Trimming stripped 3 bases from V and 5 bases from J, with 7 bases between. The CDR3 length is 12 residues. DNA of the CDR3: TGTGCCAGTAGTATCGGAAGGACTGAAGCTTTCTTT. Translated: CASSIGRTEAFF.

CDR3 protein: CASSSRDRGVEEQYF. Here the CDR3 DNA reads TGTGCCAGCAGTTCCCGGGACAGGGGGGTGGAAGAGCAGTACTTC. The rearrangement uses TRBV6-6 and TRBJ2-7; 11 nucleotides agree with TRBD1. V dropped 4 bases and J dropped 7; count of bases not matched to a gene: 9. The CDR3 has 15 residues. Germline V gene data show CDR1 as MNHNY and CDR2 as SVGAGI (reference sequence).

This clone was found once. The rearrangement links TRBV5-5 to TRBJ2-7, with D perhaps matching TRBD1 (6 bases). V gave up 4 bases and J gave up 3 bases, with 17 bases separating them. Germline loops: CDR1 SGHKS, CDR2 YYEKEE (reference sequence). This CDR3 contains 15 residues. The CDR3 loop is CASSHSPTGYYEQYF. CDR3 in DNA: TGTGCCAGCAGCCACTCGCCCACAGGGTACTACGAGCAGTACTTC.

This rearrangement joins TRBV25-1 to TRBJ2-1; tentative D call: TRBD2 (5 bases). The V and J ends lost 6 bases and 10 bases respectively, with 10 bases between them. In germline, CDR1 is MGHDK, CDR2 SYGVNS. This CDR3 is built from 11 residues. The CDR3 coding sequence is TGTGCCAGCAGAGCACTAGTCGAGCAGTTCTTC. Its translation is CASRALVEQFF. Full variable domain (missing parts from reference TRBV25-1 and TRBJ2-1): EADIYQTPRYLVIGTGKKITLECSQTMGHDKMYWYQQDPGMELHLIHYSYGVNSTEKGDLSSESTVSRIRTEHFPLTLESARPSHTSQYLCASRALVEQFFGPGTRLTVL.

V is TRBV19 and J is TRBJ1-4, with D unresolved. The CDR3 contains 15 residues. V dropped 5 bases and J dropped 7 bases, with 17 bases sitting between them. Germline V CDR1 and CDR2: LNHDA, SQIVND (reference sequence). The CDR3 sequence: CASSLTPTLGEKLFF. Written as DNA, the CDR3 is TGTGCCAGTAGTCTTACTCCTACCTTGGGTGAAAAACTGTTTTTT.

V is TRBV6-5 and J is TRBJ2-3, with D perhaps being TRBD1 or TRBD2 (5 bases each). The CDR3 contains 15 residues. The germline CDR1 and CDR2 sequences are MNHEY and SVGAGI. V lost 5 bases to trimming and J lost 6 bases, with 18 bases between them. The CDR3 region is CASSPFGGTVDTQYF. The CDR3 DNA is TGTGCCAGCAGTCCCTTTGGGGGTACGGTGGATACGCAGTATTTT.

The gene calls are TRBV15 and TRBJ1-2; possibly TRBD1 for D (5 bases). CDR1 is LNHNV and CDR2 is YYDKDF in the germline V gene (reference sequence). The V end lost 3 bases, the J end lost 3 bases, and 20 bases lay between the germline ends. This CDR3 comprises 17 residues. CDR3 in amino acids: CATSSPKVFLGDYGYTF. The DNA for the CDR3 is TGTGCCACCAGCAGCCCTAAGGTCTTCTTGGGGGACTATGGCTACACCTTC.

V usage is TRBV5-1 and J usage is TRBJ2-3; 9 bases agree with TRBD2. V dropped 2 bases and J dropped 3; count of bases not matched to a gene: 1. The length of the CDR3 is 14 residues. Germline V gene data show CDR1 as SGHRS and CDR2 as YFSETQ. This CDR3 is CASSFAGGTDTQYF. CDR3 sequence (DNA): TGCGCCAGCAGCTTTGCGGGAGGGACAGATACGCAGTATTTT.

The chain links TRBV27 to TRBJ1-2; D gene unclear. Trimming cost V 4 bases and J 8 bases, with 14 bases left between them. The CDR3 is 13 residues long. Per the germline V gene, CDR1 is MNHEY and CDR2 is SMNVEV (reference sequence). The CDR3 here is CASSSPPRGGYTF. CDR3 nucleotides: TGTGCCAGCAGTTCCCCCCCCCGAGGGGGCTACACCTTC.

The rearrangement joins TRBV4-1 to TRBJ1-5; D gene unclear. CDR1 is MGHRA, CDR2 YSYEKL, per germline. Trimming took off 1 base at V and 0 bases at J, with 13 bases between the two ends. The CDR3 is made up of 17 amino acids. CDR3 coding DNA: TGCGCCAGCAGCCAAGTCAGAGGGTCTTCTAGCAATCAGCCCCAGCATTTT. It encodes CASSQVRGSSSNQPQHF.

The chain links TRBV21-1 to TRBJ1-5. TRBV21-1 is termed a pseudogene. The CDR3 runs to 15 residues. The CDR3 DNA reads TGTGCCAGCAGGGGAGGGAGTTATAGCAATCAGCCCCAGCATTTT. It translates to CASRGGSYSNQPQHF.

The chain is built from TRBV5-4 and TRBJ2-3; 9 nucleotides align to TRBD2. Per the germline V gene, CDR1 is SGHNT and CDR2 is YYREEE (reference sequence). Germline trimming cut 2 bases from V and 4 bases from J; bases unmatched to any gene: 11. This CDR3 is built from 17 residues. CDR3 coding DNA: TGTGCCAGCAGCTTCCTCGTAGCGGGAGTCGGCGCAGATACGCAGTATTTT. Translation gives CASSFLVAGVGADTQYF.

The V call is TRBV2, the J call TRBJ2-5, with TRBD2 as a possible D gene (7 bases). Germline V gene lookup returns CDR1 SNHLY and CDR2 FYNNEI. CDR3 length: 12 residues. The DNA of the CDR3 is TGTGCATCACGGGGGGCAAAGGAGACCCAGTACTTC. As protein: CASRGAKETQYF.

The J gene is TRBJ2-2, the V gene TRBV11-2; 9 nucleotides align to TRBD1. The length of the CDR3 is 15 residues. Germline CDR1 and CDR2: SGHAT and FQNNGV. After removal of 6 bases from V and 7 bases from J, the junction contained 9 bases not matched to a gene. CDR3: CASREPTGGFGELFF. For the CDR3, the DNA is TGTGCCAGCAGGGAACCGACAGGGGGGTTCGGGGAGCTGTTTTTT.

This chain joins TRBV28 and TRBJ2-7, with D maybe TRBD1 (5 bases). V was cut by 6 bases and J by 0 bases, with 9 bases left in between. The CDR3 length is 13 residues. Germline V gene lookup returns CDR1 MDHEN and CDR2 SYDVKM. The CDR3 region is CASSHGASYEQYF. The CDR3 DNA sequence: TGTGCCAGCAGCCATGGGGCCTCCTACGAGCAGTACTTC.

V usage is TRBV5-1 and J usage is TRBJ1-4, with D possibly being TRBD1 (5 bases). The CDR3 runs to 12 residues. Germline V CDR1 and CDR2: SGHRS, YFSETQ. V was clipped by 4 bases and J by 7 bases, with 8 bases between them. CDR3 amino acids: CASSSDSEKLFF. The DNA for the CDR3 is TGCGCCAGCAGCAGCGACAGTGAAAAACTGTTTTTT.

Worth noting for this clone: A junction boundary mismatches the germline segment, possibly from a read error. Other DNA sequences in the same sample also yield this CDR3. The chain combines TRBV29-1 with TRBJ1-5, with 9 bases lining up with TRBD1. The CDR3 covers 15 residues. Germline-derived CDR1 and CDR2 are SQVTM and ANQGSEA. The CDR3 region is CSVEGQGVSNQPQHF. CDR3 DNA: TGTAGCGTTGAGGGACAGGGCGTCTCCAATCAGCCCCAGCATTTT.

This chain uses TRBV11-1 with TRBJ2-7, with TRBD1 matching over 7 bases. CDR1 is SGHAT and CDR2 is FQDESV in the germline V gene (reference sequence). The CDR3 is 15 residues long. Trimming took 5 bases from V and 7 from J; bases not matched to a gene: 14. In DNA, the CDR3 is TGTGCCAGCAGCCATTGGGACAGCTACCCGAGGGAGCAGTACTTC. Protein: CASSHWDSYPREQYF.